Given below is one TCR beta chain in context. The data were taken from a study of blood T cell repertoires in COVID-19. Across the whole study: The origin of the acute and convalescent COVID-19 samples was the United States, Italy and Spain. Nucleic acid was either cDNA or gDNA, and it came from T cells, B-cell-depleted T cells, or PBMCs.

This CDR3 has 13 residues. V lost 6 bases, J lost 5 bases, and 12 bases lay in between. CDR1 is MNHEY and CDR2 is SMNVEV in the germline V gene (reference sequence). Original methodology: Reference gene primer amplification gave estimated nucleated cell counts. Measured with immunoSEQ multiplex PCR; TCRdb has only the in-frame clones, and not every one. V and J calls and clone size are as listed in that table; D and trimming were resolved from the DNA. The profile shows about 170,000 clones, around 92% of them singletons. The V and J genes are TRBV27 and TRBJ2-3; the D gene is possibly TRBD2 (5 bases). The sample was peripheral blood. The TCR was taken from a man younger than 40 with COVID-19, enrolled during active disease. Written as DNA, the CDR3 is TGTGCCAGCAGCCCTAGAGGGAGAGATACGCAGTATTTT. Amino acids: CASSPRGRDTQYF.